This T cell receptor (beta chain) was profiled in a study of cytomegalovirus exposure and HLA in healthy donors. PCR amplification relied on 60 Vbeta primers (plus 13 Jbeta primers). Method: immunoSEQ multiplex PCR; TCRdb's copy keeps in-frame clones and lacks some. The sample records roughly 100,000 clones, almost 80% being singletons. Donors showed nominal health when sampled, although they likely had unrecorded immune exposures. This sequence originates from a man in his sixties in good health and CMV-seropositive. Sequencing used PBMCs.

This chain's CDR3 is CASSRDRIYNSPLHF. The CDR3 DNA sequence: TGCGCCAGCAGTAGGGACAGAATATATAATTCACCCCTCCACTTT. J is TRBJ1-6 and V is TRBV5-1; 7 bases line up with TRBD1. J gave up 4 bases and V 5 bases, and 6 bases lay outside the gene matches. The CDR3 runs to 15 residues. Germline values: CDR1 SGHRS, CDR2 YFSETQ.